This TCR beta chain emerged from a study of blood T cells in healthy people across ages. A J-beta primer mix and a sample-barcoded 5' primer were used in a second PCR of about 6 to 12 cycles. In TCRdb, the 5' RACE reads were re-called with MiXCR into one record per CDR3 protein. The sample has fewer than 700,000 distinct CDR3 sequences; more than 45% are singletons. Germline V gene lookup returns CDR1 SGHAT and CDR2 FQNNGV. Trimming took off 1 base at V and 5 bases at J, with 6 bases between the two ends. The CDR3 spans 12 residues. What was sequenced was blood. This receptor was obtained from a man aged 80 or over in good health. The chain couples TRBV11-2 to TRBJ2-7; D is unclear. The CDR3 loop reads CASSLGPNEQYF. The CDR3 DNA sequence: TGTGCCAGCAGCTTAGGACCCAACGAGCAGTACTTC.